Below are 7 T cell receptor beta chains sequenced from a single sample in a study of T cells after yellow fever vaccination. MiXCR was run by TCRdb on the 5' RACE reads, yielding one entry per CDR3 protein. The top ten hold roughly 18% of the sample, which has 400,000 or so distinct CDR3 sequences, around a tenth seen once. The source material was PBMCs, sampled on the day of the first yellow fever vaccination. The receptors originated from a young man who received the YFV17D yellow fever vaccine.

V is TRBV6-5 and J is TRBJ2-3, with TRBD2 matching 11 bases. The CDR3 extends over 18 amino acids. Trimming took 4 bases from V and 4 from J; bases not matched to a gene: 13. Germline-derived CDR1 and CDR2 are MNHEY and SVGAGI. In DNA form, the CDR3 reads TGTGCCAGCAGTTCCCCCATGGGGAGTAGCGGGGGGGCAGATACGCAGTATTTT. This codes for CASSSPMGSSGGADTQYF.

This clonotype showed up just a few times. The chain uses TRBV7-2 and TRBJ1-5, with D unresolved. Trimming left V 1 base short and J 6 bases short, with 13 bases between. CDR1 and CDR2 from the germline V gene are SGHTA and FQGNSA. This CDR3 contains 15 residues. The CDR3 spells CASSLDGRGTQPQHF. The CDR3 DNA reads TGTGCCAGCAGCTTAGATGGACGGGGAACTCAGCCCCAGCATTTT.

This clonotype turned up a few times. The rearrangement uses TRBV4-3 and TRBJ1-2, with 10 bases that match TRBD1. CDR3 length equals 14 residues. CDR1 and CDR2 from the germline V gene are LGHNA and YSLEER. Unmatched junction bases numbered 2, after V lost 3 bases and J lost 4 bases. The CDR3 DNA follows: TGCGCCAGCAGCCAGCGACAGGGGGCCTATGGCTACACCTTC. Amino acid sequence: CASSQRQGAYGYTF.

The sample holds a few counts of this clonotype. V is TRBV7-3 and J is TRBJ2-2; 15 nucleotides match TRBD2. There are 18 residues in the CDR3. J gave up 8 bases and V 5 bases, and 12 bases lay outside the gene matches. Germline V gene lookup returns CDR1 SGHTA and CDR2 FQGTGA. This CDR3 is CASSPKGLAGGDLGELFF. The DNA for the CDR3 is TGTGCCAGCAGCCCCAAGGGACTAGCGGGGGGAGACCTGGGGGAGCTGTTTTTT. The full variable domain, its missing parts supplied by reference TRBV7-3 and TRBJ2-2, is GAGVSQTPSNKVTEKGKYVELRCDPISGHTALYWYRQSLGQGPEFLIYFQGTGAADDSGLPNDRFFAVRPEGSVSTLKIQRTERGDSAVYLCASSPKGLAGGDLGELFFGEGSRLTVL.

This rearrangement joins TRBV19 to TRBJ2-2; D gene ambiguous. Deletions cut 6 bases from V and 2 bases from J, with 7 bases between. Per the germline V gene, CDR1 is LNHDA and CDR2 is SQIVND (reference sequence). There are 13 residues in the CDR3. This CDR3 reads CASRSVNTGELFF. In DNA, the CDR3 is TGTGCCAGTAGATCCGTAAACACCGGGGAGCTGTTTTTT.

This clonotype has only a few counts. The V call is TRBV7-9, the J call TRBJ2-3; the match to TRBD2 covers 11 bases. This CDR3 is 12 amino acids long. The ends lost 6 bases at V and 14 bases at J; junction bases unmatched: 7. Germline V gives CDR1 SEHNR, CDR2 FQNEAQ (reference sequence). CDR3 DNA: TGTGCCAGCAGTTCACTAGCGGGGGTGCCGTATTTT. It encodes CASSSLAGVPYF.

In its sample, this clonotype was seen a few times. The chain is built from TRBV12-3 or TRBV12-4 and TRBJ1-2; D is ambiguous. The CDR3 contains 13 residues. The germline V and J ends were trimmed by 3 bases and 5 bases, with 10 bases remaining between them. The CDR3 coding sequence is TGTGCCAGCAGTTTCATAGTGGGTTATGGCTACACCTTC. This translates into CASSFIVGYGYTF.